The 30 T cell receptor beta chains listed next were all sequenced from one sample in a study of T cells after yellow fever vaccination. A single record per CDR3 protein comes from TCRdb applying MiXCR to the 5' RACE reads. Here the sample spans a few hundred thousand distinct CDR3 sequences, roughly 4% being singletons. The sequencing used PBMCs, collected 15 days after the yellow fever booster vaccination. The source of these receptors is a man aged 18 to 29 who received the YFV17D yellow fever vaccine.

The gene calls are TRBV5-6 and TRBJ2-7; D is perhaps TRBD1 or TRBD2 (5 bases each). CDR3 size: 12 residues. CDR1 and CDR2 (germline): SGHDT, YYEEEE. Trimming cost V 2 bases and J 6 bases, with 9 bases left between them. The DNA of the CDR3 is TGTGCCAGCAGCTTTTGGGGACCCGAGCAGTACTTC. Encoded protein: CASSFWGPEQYF.

This clonotype was seen many times. The V and J genes are TRBV7-9 and TRBJ1-1; TRBD1 is a possible D gene (6 bases). Germline V CDR1 and CDR2: SEHNR, FQNEAQ (reference sequence). This CDR3 comprises 12 residues. V lost 5 bases and J lost 6, with 10 bases in between. CDR3 bases: TGTGCCAGCAGCCAAGGGGGTGCTGAAGCTTTCTTT. Translating gives CASSQGGAEAFF.

This clonotype was counted many times. The chain has TRBV5-1 and TRBJ2-3; 7 bases are a match to TRBD1. This CDR3 is 14 amino acids long. Germline V gives CDR1 SGHRS, CDR2 YFSETQ. The trim removed 6 bases at V and 1 base at J, leaving 5 bases unmatched. CDR3 in amino acids: CASNSGQGTDTQYF. The CDR3 bases are TGCGCCAGCAACAGTGGACAGGGCACAGATACGCAGTATTTT.

This clonotype was counted ten times or more. The chain is built from TRBV27 and TRBJ1-4; possibly TRBD1 for D (6 bases). CDR1 and CDR2 from the germline V gene are MNHEY and SMNVEV (reference sequence). There are 16 residues in the CDR3. Trimming left V 7 bases short and J 10 bases short, with 25 bases between. Here the CDR3 reads CASMTTGPPKSGKLFF. The CDR3 DNA sequence: TGTGCCAGCATGACGACAGGCCCACCAAAATCGGGAAAACTGTTTTTT.

In its sample, this clonotype was seen many times. The rearrangement joins TRBV5-1 to TRBJ2-1, with D unclear. The CDR3 covers 16 residues. Germline assignment: CDR1 SGHRS and CDR2 YFSETQ. With 0 bases removed from V and 4 bases from J, the gap between germline ends came to 14 bases. The CDR3 sequence: CASSLDFSPRYNEQFF. In DNA form, the CDR3 reads TGCGCCAGCAGCTTGGATTTTAGCCCCCGGTACAATGAGCAGTTCTTC.

This clonotype has at least ten counts. The V gene is TRBV4-3, the J gene TRBJ2-7, with D uncertain. Germline CDR1 and CDR2: LGHNA and YSLEER. With 3 bases removed from V and 4 bases from J, the gap between germline ends came to 10 bases. There are 13 residues in the CDR3. CDR3 residues: CASSHAVGYEQYF. The CDR3 DNA follows: TGCGCCAGCAGCCATGCCGTTGGTTACGAGCAGTACTTC.

This clonotype was counted ten times or more. J is TRBJ2-2 and V is TRBV7-2, with D maybe TRBD1 (6 bases). Trimming shortened V by 5 bases and J by 6 bases, and 16 bases separated the two germline ends. The length of the CDR3 is 15 residues. CDR1 and CDR2 (germline): SGHTA, FQGNSA. CDR3 nucleotide sequence: TGTGCCAGCAGCCAGGGGTGGGGTCCCCCCGGGGAGCTGTTTTTT. This encodes CASSQGWGPPGELFF.

Many counts were recorded for this clonotype. The chain combines TRBV30 with TRBJ2-3, with TRBD2 matching over 10 bases. Germline V CDR1 and CDR2: GTSNPN, SVGIG (reference sequence). The CDR3 extends over 13 amino acids. Germline trimming cut 6 bases from V and 0 bases from J; bases unmatched to any gene: 0. The CDR3 is CACSGGSTDTQYF. The CDR3 coding sequence is TGTGCCTGTAGCGGGGGGAGCACAGATACGCAGTATTTT.

This clonotype was observed at least ten times. V and J are TRBV5-1 and TRBJ2-2; the D gene is possibly TRBD1 (7 bases). The germline CDR1 and CDR2 sequences are SGHRS and YFSETQ. V lost 0 bases and J lost 3, with 15 bases in between. This CDR3 is built from 17 residues. DNA for the CDR3: TGCGCCAGCAGCTTGGGGCCGCAGGGGGGAGACACCGGGGAGCTGTTTTTT. As protein: CASSLGPQGGDTGELFF.

The table lists this clonotype with many counts. The J gene is TRBJ2-7, the V gene TRBV5-1; a possible D gene is TRBD2 (7 bases). The germline gives CDR1 SGHRS, CDR2 YFSETQ. CDR3 size: 17 residues. V was shortened by 0 bases and J by 1 base, with 17 bases between the two germline ends. The CDR3 is CASSLVVGGTKSYEQYF. CDR3 nucleotide sequence: TGCGCCAGCAGCTTGGTCGTGGGGGGGACAAAGTCCTACGAGCAGTACTTC.

This clonotype was counted ten times or more. The rearrangement uses TRBV5-1 and TRBJ1-4; D is uncertain. V was cut by 0 bases and J by 3 bases, with 12 bases left in between. Germline values: CDR1 SGHRS, CDR2 YFSETQ. CDR3 length: 16 residues. The CDR3 region has the DNA TGCGCCAGCAGCTTGGGGCGTGCATCGGCTAATGAAAAACTGTTTTTT. Its translation: CASSLGRASANEKLFF. The full variable domain, with the rest looked up from reference TRBV5-1 and TRBJ1-4, is KAGVTQTPRYLIKTRGQQVTLSCSPISGHRSVSWYQQTPGQGLQFLFEYFSETQRNKGNFPGRFSGRQFSNSRSEMNVSTLELGDSALYLCASSLGRASANEKLFFGSGTQLSVL.

Only a few counts were recorded for this clonotype. This chain connects TRBV7-8 to TRBJ1-5; D gene uncertain. The CDR3 has 14 amino acids. Trimming cost V 5 bases and J 7 bases, with 15 bases left between them. Per germline, CDR1 SGHVS and CDR2 FQNEAQ. In DNA form, the CDR3 reads TGTGCCAGCAGCCCCCTCCCTACTGGCCAGCCCCAGCATTTT. This encodes CASSPLPTGQPQHF.

This clonotype was seen at least ten times. The chain uses TRBV24-1 and TRBJ2-3, with a weak D call TRBD1 (6 bases). The V gene's germline CDR1 is KGHDR and CDR2 SFDVKD. The CDR3 sequence is 15 residues long. The ends were cut back, 3 bases at V and 1 base at J, with 10 bases in the middle. The CDR3: CATSDGGRGTDTQYF. In DNA, the CDR3 is TGTGCCACCAGTGATGGGGGCAGGGGCACAGATACGCAGTATTTT.

In this sample, this clonotype turned up many times. The DNA for the CDR3 is TGTGCCAGCAGCCTACTACAGGGGGCGAAGAGGAGTGAGCAGTTCTTC. Its translation is CASSLLQGAKRSEQFF. The chain joins TRBV3-1 to TRBJ2-1; 9 bases align to TRBD1. V was pared by 4 bases and J by 9 bases, with 13 bases of the junction left unmatched. The germline V gene has CDR1 LGHDT and CDR2 YNNKEL (reference sequence). The CDR3 extends over 16 amino acids.

Many counts were recorded for this clonotype. The gene calls are TRBV20-1 and TRBJ2-3; 7 bases match TRBD1. The V gene's germline CDR1 is DFQATT and CDR2 SNEGSKA (reference sequence). The junction had 3 bases not matched to a gene; V was cut back by 0 bases and J by 3 bases. This CDR3 has 14 amino acids. The CDR3 is CSAREPRGTDTQYF. CDR3 sequence (DNA): TGCAGTGCTAGAGAACCCAGGGGGACAGATACGCAGTATTTT.

This clonotype was seen many times. This chain joins TRBV5-1 and TRBJ2-5; TRBD1 matches 7 bases. V lost 4 bases to trimming and J lost 2 bases; unmatched junction nucleotides: 8. There are 15 residues in the CDR3. The germline V gene has CDR1 SGHRS and CDR2 YFSETQ. The CDR3 DNA reads as TGCGCCAGCAGCGACCTAGGGACAGATCAAGAGACCCAGTACTTC. Translation: CASSDLGTDQETQYF. Combining the CDR3 with reference TRBV5-1 and TRBJ2-5 gives the whole variable domain KAGVTQTPRYLIKTRGQQVTLSCSPISGHRSVSWYQQTPGQGLQFLFEYFSETQRNKGNFPGRFSGRQFSNSRSEMNVSTLELGDSALYLCASSDLGTDQETQYFGPGTRLLVL.

This clonotype came up many times. The chain uses TRBV7-9 and TRBJ2-7; D not certain. The CDR3 consists of 14 residues. The germline V gene encodes CDR1 SEHNR and CDR2 FQNEAQ (reference sequence). V was cut by 1 base and J by 3 bases, with 10 bases left in between. The CDR3: CASSLDIYRYEQYF. CDR3 DNA: TGTGCCAGCAGCTTAGACATCTACCGCTACGAGCAGTACTTC.

This clonotype was seen at least ten times. This chain links TRBV7-9 with TRBJ1-1; 7 bases match TRBD1. J was trimmed by 0 bases and V by 5 bases; bases with no gene match: 6. The CDR3 runs 15 residues. CDR1 and CDR2 from the germline V gene are SEHNR and FQNEAQ (reference sequence). CDR3 DNA: TGTGCCAGCAGCCCGCGGACAGGAGTGAACACTGAAGCTTTCTTT. This codes for CASSPRTGVNTEAFF.

The J gene is TRBJ1-1, the V gene TRBV7-2, with 9 bases lining up with TRBD1. This CDR3 spans 12 amino acids. Unmatched junction bases numbered 1, after V lost 5 bases and J lost 6 bases. CDR1 is SGHTA, CDR2 FQGNSA, per germline. CDR3 loop: CASSRDRAEAFF. CDR3 in DNA: TGTGCCAGCAGCCGGGACAGGGCTGAAGCTTTCTTT. Full variable domain (missing parts from reference TRBV7-2 and TRBJ1-1): GAGVSQSPSNKVTEKGKDVELRCDPISGHTALYWYRQSLGQGLEFLIYFQGNSAPDKSGLPSDRFSAERTGGSVSTLTIQRTQQEDSAVYLCASSRDRAEAFFGQGTRLTVV.

This clonotype was seen at least ten times. This sequence joins TRBV7-2 and TRBJ1-3, with D maybe TRBD1 (6 bases). V was pared by 7 bases and J by 2 bases, with 12 bases between. The CDR3 extends over 14 amino acids. Germline CDR1 SGHTA, CDR2 FQGNSA. CDR3 loop: CASKGRGTGNTIYF. The CDR3 DNA is TGTGCCAGCAAGGGCAGGGGAACTGGAAACACCATATATTTT.

The chain joins TRBV18 to TRBJ1-4; no clear D gene. The V gene lost 2 bases and the J gene lost 3 bases, with 10 bases spanning the gap. CDR1 is KGHSH, CDR2 LQKENI, per germline. The CDR3 is made up of 15 amino acids. Written as DNA, the CDR3 is TGTGCCAGCTCACCATATAGGGAAGCTAATGAAAAACTGTTTTTT. Protein: CASSPYREANEKLFF.

This clonotype came up many times. This rearrangement joins TRBV6-2 or TRBV6-3 to TRBJ2-7; D is uncertain. V lost 5 bases, J lost 6 bases, and 23 bases lay in between. The germline CDR1 and CDR2 sequences are MNHEY and SVGEGT. The CDR3 sequence is 16 residues long. The CDR3 spells CASSICADPLFCEQYV. The CDR3 region has the DNA TGTGCCAGCAGTATTTGCGCGGACCCCCTTTTCTGCGAGCAGTACGTC.

This clonotype was seen a few times. V and J are TRBV14 and TRBJ1-1; TRBD1 is a possible D gene (5 bases). This CDR3 is 15 amino acids long. V was clipped by 1 base and J by 11 bases, with 20 bases between them. Germline V gives CDR1 SGHDN, CDR2 FVKESK. DNA of the CDR3: TGTGCCAGCAGCCAAGGCTATTACAGGTGGGAACGGGCTTTCTTT. It yields the protein CASSQGYYRWERAFF.

The sample holds one count of this clonotype. The genes are TRBV7-8 and TRBJ2-3; perhaps TRBD1 as D (6 bases). The CDR3 contains 14 residues. Per germline, CDR1 SGHVS and CDR2 FQNEAQ. Trimming cost V 4 bases and J 4 bases, with 12 bases left between them. The CDR3 region is CASSSGQSADTQYF. The DNA for the CDR3 is TGTGCCAGCAGCTCAGGACAGAGCGCAGATACGCAGTATTTT.

This clonotype was seen ten or more times. This sequence joins TRBV2 and TRBJ2-2, with a weak D call TRBD1 (5 bases). V lost 9 bases and J 1 base, leaving 18 bases between the germline ends. The CDR3 totals 16 residues. The V gene's germline CDR1 is SNHLY and CDR2 FYNNEI. The CDR3 nucleotides read TGTGCCAGACAGCCGGCGGCAGGGAAGAACACCGGGGAGCTGTTTTTT. Its translation: CARQPAAGKNTGELFF. The full variable domain, with the rest looked up from reference TRBV2 and TRBJ2-2, is EPEVTQTPSHQVTQMGQEVILRCVPISNHLYFYWYRQILGQKVEFLVSFYNNEISEKSEIFDDQFSVERPDGSNFTLKIRSTKLEDSAMYFCARQPAAGKNTGELFFGEGSRLTVL.

In this sample, this clonotype turned up many times. The chain couples TRBV12-3 or TRBV12-4 to TRBJ1-2; no reliable D call. The CDR3 consists of 13 residues. With 3 bases removed from V and 4 bases from J, the gap between germline ends came to 9 bases. This chain's CDR3 is CASSFLGSYGYTF. The CDR3 DNA follows: TGTGCCAGCAGTTTCCTGGGGAGCTATGGCTACACCTTC.

This clonotype was recorded at least ten times. V gene TRBV7-9 combines with J gene TRBJ2-3; TRBD2 aligns across 8 bases. CDR3 size: 18 residues. From germline, CDR1 is SEHNR and CDR2 FQNEAQ (reference sequence). V shed 4 bases, J shed 0 bases, and the junction held 12 bases outside the gene matches. CDR3 in DNA: TGTGCCAGCAGCTCGAGGAGCGGGGGAGAGATCAGCACAGATACGCAGTATTTT. Amino acid sequence: CASSSRSGGEISTDTQYF.

This clonotype showed up many times. V usage is TRBV4-3 and J usage is TRBJ2-7, with TRBD1 matching 8 bases. There are 15 residues in the CDR3. The germline CDR1 and CDR2 sequences are LGHNA and YSLEER. The junction had 6 bases not matched to a gene; V was cut back by 1 base and J by 4 bases. For the CDR3, the DNA is TGCGCCAGCAGCCAAGGGTTGGACAGGGAATACGAGCAGTACTTC. This encodes CASSQGLDREYEQYF.

This clonotype showed up many times. The chain couples TRBV28 to TRBJ2-3, with TRBD1 as a possible D gene (6 bases). Germline V lookup: CDR1 MDHEN, CDR2 SYDVKM. V was clipped by 4 bases and J by 2 bases, with 22 bases between them. This CDR3 spans 18 amino acids. CDR3 in DNA: TGTGCCAGCAGTTCCGATCCCCCGACAGGAGAACTCACAGATACGCAGTATTTT. Translating it yields CASSSDPPTGELTDTQYF.

This clonotype was counted many times. The rearrangement uses TRBV30 and TRBJ1-1; the match to TRBD1 covers 7 bases. V trimming: 0 bases; J trimming: 2 bases; junction bases outside the gene matches: 3. This CDR3 region has 14 residues. Germline V lookup: CDR1 GTSNPN, CDR2 SVGIG (reference sequence). The chain's CDR3 is CAWSVAGGNTEAFF. The CDR3 bases are TGTGCCTGGAGTGTAGCAGGGGGAAACACTGAAGCTTTCTTT.